One and the same sample provided the 22 T cell receptor beta chains below, sequenced in a study of blood T cell repertoires in COVID-19. The protocol was immunoSEQ multiplex PCR, while the TCRdb copy is restricted to in-frame clones and leaves out a portion. The sample has 45,000 to 55,000 clones; 75% to 95% are singletons. The sample consisted of peripheral blood. The receptors come from a woman between 40 and 55 years old with active COVID-19.

The genes are TRBV6-6 and TRBJ2-7; 10 positions agree with TRBD2. This CDR3 is built from 15 residues. J was trimmed by 9 bases and V by 5 bases; bases with no gene match: 13. The germline gives CDR1 MNHNY, CDR2 SVGAGI (reference sequence). CDR3: CASSTRRTSGLGQYF. The CDR3 nucleotides are TGTGCCAGCAGTACACGGAGGACTAGCGGTTTAGGGCAGTACTTC.

This clone was seen a single time. The rearrangement joins TRBV19 to TRBJ2-1, with 12 bases identical to TRBD2. Germline CDR1 and CDR2: LNHDA and SQIVND (reference sequence). Losses at the gene ends were 5 bases for V and 7 bases for J; bases not matched to a gene: 9. The CDR3 has 16 amino acids. This CDR3 is CASSYSLAGGRNEQFF. In nucleotides, the CDR3 is TGTGCCAGTAGTTATAGCCTAGCGGGGGGGCGGAATGAGCAGTTCTTC.

The table lists this clone with a count of one. The chain employs TRBV5-5 and TRBJ2-7; D is perhaps TRBD1 (6 bases). The V gene's germline CDR1 is SGHKS and CDR2 YYEKEE (reference sequence). The CDR3 runs to 14 residues. Deletions cut 4 bases from V and 2 bases from J, with 13 bases between. The CDR3 nucleotides read TGTGCCAGCAGCAAGCCGGGACACCCCTACGAGCAGTACTTC. This sequence encodes CASSKPGHPYEQYF. The full variable domain, with the rest looked up from reference TRBV5-5 and TRBJ2-7, is DAGVTQSPTHLIKTRGQQVTLRCSPISGHKSVSWYQQVLGQGPQFIFQYYEKEERGRGNFPDRFSARQFPNYSSELNVNALLLGDSALYLCASSKPGHPYEQYFGPGTRLTVT.

This clone appeared a single time. This chain joins TRBV19 and TRBJ1-1; 10 nucleotides match TRBD1. Per the germline V gene, CDR1 is LNHDA and CDR2 is SQIVND (reference sequence). V lost 10 bases and J lost 6; bases outside the gene matches: 14. This CDR3 comprises 15 residues. CDR3 residues: CATTKMTGGTAEAFF. The CDR3 bases are TGTGCCACAACGAAAATGACAGGGGGCACTGCTGAAGCTTTCTTT.

This chain links TRBV5-1 with TRBJ1-1; the match to TRBD1 covers 7 bases. In germline, CDR1 is SGHRS, CDR2 YFSETQ. The CDR3 consists of 16 residues. Trimming cost V 3 bases and J 3 bases; bases outside gene matches: 11. The CDR3 DNA reads TGCGCCAGCAGCTGGTACCCAGGGGGTTGGGACACTGAAGCTTTCTTT. This encodes CASSWYPGGWDTEAFF.

The rearrangement links TRBV10-3 to TRBJ1-3; 7 nucleotides line up with TRBD1. There are 13 residues in the CDR3. Per germline, CDR1 ENHRY and CDR2 SYGVKD. The V and J ends lost 6 bases and 8 bases, in that order; junction bases with no gene match: 7. The CDR3 DNA follows: TGTGCCATCAGGACAGGGACCGGGGACACCATATATTTT. This translates into CAIRTGTGDTIYF.

The V call is TRBV7-3, the J call TRBJ1-1, with 9 bases fitting TRBD1. The ends lost 5 bases at V and 6 bases at J; junction bases unmatched: 4. The CDR3 consists of 13 residues. The germline CDR1 and CDR2 sequences are SGHTA and FQGTGA. This chain's CDR3 is CASSPRQGAEAFF. DNA of the CDR3: TGTGCCAGCAGCCCCCGACAGGGGGCTGAAGCTTTCTTT. The full variable domain, rest sourced from reference TRBV7-3 and TRBJ1-1, is GAGVSQTPSNKVTEKGKYVELRCDPISGHTALYWYRQSLGQGPEFLIYFQGTGAADDSGLPNDRFFAVRPEGSVSTLKIQRTERGDSAVYLCASSPRQGAEAFFGQGTRLTVV.

The chain combines TRBV25-1 with TRBJ2-7, with 7 bases lining up with TRBD2. Trimming cost V 7 bases and J 2 bases; bases outside gene matches: 5. The CDR3 has 13 amino acids. Germline CDR1 MGHDK, CDR2 SYGVNS. For the CDR3, the DNA is TGTGCCAGCACCGGCGGGAGCACCTACGAGCAGTACTTC. Translation gives CASTGGSTYEQYF.

This clone was seen just once. This rearrangement joins TRBV11-2 to TRBJ2-6, with D possibly TRBD1 on 6 matching bases. V lost 3 bases to trimming and J lost 0 bases, with 18 bases between them. From germline, CDR1 is SGHAT and CDR2 FQNNGV. The CDR3 is 19 residues long. As DNA, the CDR3 is TGTGCCAGCAGCTTCACAGGGATTAACCCCAGCTCTGGGGCCAACGTCCTGACTTTC. It codes for CASSFTGINPSSGANVLTF.

This chain connects TRBV4-3 to TRBJ2-7; D uncertain. The germline V gene has CDR1 LGHNA and CDR2 YSLEER. The CDR3 totals 16 residues. With 0 bases removed from V and 3 bases from J, the gap between germline ends came to 15 bases. The CDR3 loop reads CASSQDSNRLYYEQYF. The CDR3 DNA follows: TGCGCCAGCAGCCAAGATTCGAACCGGTTGTACTACGAGCAGTACTTC.

This clone was detected only a few times. The junction departs from germline at one end; a sequencing error may be responsible. This chain joins TRBV12-3 or TRBV12-4 and TRBJ2-7; 8 bases are a match to TRBD2. The CDR3 has 11 residues. The CDR3 is CATPGGAGWHF. The CDR3 bases are TGTGCCACCCCGGGGGGGGCAGGGTGGCACTTC.

This clone was counted only a few times. The chain joins TRBV4-1 to TRBJ1-2, with 7 bases that match TRBD1. The CDR3 sequence is 15 residues long. V dropped 0 bases and J dropped 2; count of bases not matched to a gene: 3. CDR1 and CDR2 from the germline V gene are MGHRA and YSYEKL. As DNA, the CDR3 is TGCGCCAGCAGCCAAGACGCAGGGGGGAACTATGGCTACACCTTC. Its translation: CASSQDAGGNYGYTF.

The CDR3, as DNA: TGTGCCAGCAGTTTACAGGGTGGCGAGCAGTACTTC. It specifies CASSLQGGEQYF. The rearrangement joins TRBV12-3 or TRBV12-4 to TRBJ2-7; a weak D match, TRBD1 (5 bases). This CDR3 has 12 amino acids. Trimming cost V 2 bases and J 6 bases, with 8 bases left between them.

This sequence joins TRBV28 and TRBJ1-2; tentative D call: TRBD1 (6 bases). V lost 3 bases to trimming and J lost 2 bases, with 16 bases between them. CDR1 and CDR2 from the germline V gene are MDHEN and SYDVKM. The CDR3 covers 16 residues. CDR3 in DNA: TGTGCCAGCAGTTTCCCTCAGACAGGTACCAACTATGGCTACACCTTC. This translates into CASSFPQTGTNYGYTF.

This clone turned up a few times. V usage is TRBV5-1 and J usage is TRBJ2-5; TRBD2 aligns across 9 bases. V was clipped by 4 bases and J by 3 bases; unmatched bases: 4. This CDR3 is built from 14 residues. Germline CDR1 is SGHRS and CDR2 is YFSETQ. The CDR3 protein is CASSRWTSEETQYF. The DNA for the CDR3 is TGCGCCAGCAGCAGATGGACTAGCGAAGAGACCCAGTACTTC.

As DNA, the CDR3 is TGTGCCAGCAGTGAGCAACTAGCGGGGATAAACACAGATACGCAGTATTTT. This codes for CASSEQLAGINTDTQYF. The chain joins TRBV6-1 to TRBJ2-3, with TRBD2 matching 10 bases. Germline V CDR1 and CDR2: MNHNS, SASEGT. This CDR3 has 17 residues. The V and J ends lost 3 bases and 2 bases, in that order; junction bases with no gene match: 8.

V gene TRBV29-1 combines with J gene TRBJ2-1; 7 nucleotides match TRBD1. Germline CDR1 reads SQVTM; CDR2 reads ANQGSEA. V dropped 2 bases and J dropped 6; count of bases not matched to a gene: 10. The CDR3 has 15 residues. The CDR3 nucleotides read TGCAGCGTTGAAAGGTCAGCGACAGGGAGCAATGAGCAGTTCTTC. Amino acid sequence: CSVERSATGSNEQFF.

The genes are TRBV4-3 and TRBJ2-3, with D possibly TRBD2 on 7 matching bases. The CDR3 sequence is 17 residues long. The ends were cut back, 3 bases at V and 0 bases at J, with 16 bases in the middle. The germline V gene has CDR1 LGHNA and CDR2 YSLEER. For the CDR3, the DNA is TGCGCCAGCAGCCAGTGGGGCGGCGGGGGCAGCACAGATACGCAGTATTTT. As protein: CASSQWGGGGSTDTQYF.

CDR3 amino acids: CASSQEWQGYSPLHF. The CDR3, as DNA: TGCGCCAGCAGCCAAGAGTGGCAGGGGTATTCACCCCTCCACTTT. V is TRBV4-3 and J is TRBJ1-6; tentative D call: TRBD1 (6 bases). Trimming stripped 0 bases from V and 8 bases from J, with 11 bases between. The CDR3 has 15 residues. From germline, CDR1 is LGHNA and CDR2 YSLEER.

The V and J genes are TRBV3-1 (or the pseudogene TRBV3-2) and TRBJ2-5; D may be TRBD2 (6 bases). Between the trimmed V and J ends, which lost 0 bases and 2 bases, there was a span of 19 bases. The CDR3 contains 18 residues. The germline V gene encodes CDR1 LGHDT and CDR2 YNNKEL (reference sequence). The CDR3 loop reads CASSQDVRRDGGQETQYF. The CDR3 DNA sequence: TGTGCCAGCAGCCAAGATGTGAGGAGGGATGGGGGGCAAGAGACCCAGTACTTC.

The V and J genes are TRBV2 and TRBJ2-7; tentatively, D is TRBD1 (5 bases). The germline V gene has CDR1 SNHLY and CDR2 FYNNEI. This CDR3 region has 14 residues. V lost 4 bases to trimming and J lost 3 bases, with 13 bases between them. Here the CDR3 DNA reads TGTGCCAGCAGTGCCCCCGACAGAAGCTACGAGCAGTACTTC. Residues: CASSAPDRSYEQYF.

V and J are TRBV28 and TRBJ1-2; perhaps TRBD1 as D (5 bases). The CDR3 sequence is 13 residues long. With 2 bases removed from V and 8 bases from J, the gap between germline ends came to 12 bases. Germline V gene lookup returns CDR1 MDHEN and CDR2 SYDVKM. The CDR3 nucleotides are TGTGCCAGCAGTTTAGGGCAGGGCAAGGGCTACACCTTC. Amino acid sequence: CASSLGQGKGYTF.